Given below is one TCR beta chain in context. Its antigen is currently not known. No qualities accompany the bases; no much larger clone lies one base away. The donors were healthy, HIV-negative adults with no recently reported acute infections or vaccinations. Every donor was a Caucasian adult living in Nashville, Tennessee, USA. CD4+ T cells were enriched through magnetic negative selection, after which naive cells were positively selected on CD45RA and the remaining negative fraction served as the memory subset. Blood was obtained by leukapheresis, after which PBMCs were separated by Ficoll-Histopaque density gradient centrifugation and cryopreserved in liquid nitrogen vapor phase. Analytical flow cytometry was used to check the purity and quantity of every magnetically sorted T cell population. Genomic DNA was isolated from every sorted fraction and measured by UV absorbance on a Nanodrop 2000c.

Using the deep immunoSEQ assay, multiplex PCR amplified TCR CDR3 regions from genomic DNA. Genomic DNA extracted from each cell subset was distributed evenly over all wells of several immunoSEQ 96-well plates, and each plate served as one replicate. For sorted subsets, about 210 ng of genomic DNA, equivalent to 30,000 or so T cell genomes, went into each replicate PCR. Purified libraries were measured with a Qubit 3.0 fluorometer, size-checked on a Bioanalyzer 2100, and measured again with the KAPA Library Quantification kit. Each immunoSEQ 96-well plate was sequenced on its own single-read 150-cycle Illumina NextSeq 550 flow cell. Processing in the source paper ran as follows. Because the immunoSEQ output held only junctional sequences and lacked quality scores, the filtering could not match the filtering applied to full-length reads. Sequences were annotated with PyIR, a Python wrapper for IgBLAST v1.9, using IMGT germline references to assign V/J genes and CDR3. Any read was removed if the V/J assignment was weak (E-value above 1e-6), the CDR3 was missing, or the read contained stop codons, out-of-frame junctions, or ambiguous translated residues. V3J clonotypes were defined by identical inferred V gene, J gene, and CDR3 amino acid sequence. The percentage overlap between two repertoires was calculated by dividing the number of shared unique clonotypes by the size of the smaller repertoire. RTK rarefaction, the Chao1 estimator, and Recon v2.1 estimates of unobserved clonotypes were used to assess repertoire richness. For all TCRbeta clonotypes obtained by the gDNA method from several donors, generation probabilities were computed with OLGA. Not all clones reach the TCRdb copy of this immuneACCESS table, which keeps in-frame sequences only. Checked studies attribute under half of the gap to unresolved V genes and leave the rest unexplained. V and J calls and clone size are given by that table; D and trimming were obtained from the DNA. In all, the sample holds roughly 680,000 clones, and approximately 72% of those were seen once. The ten largest clones represent about 1.7% of the sample.

This sample stems from a study of shared clonotypes between healthy human individuals (dated by TCRdb to between 2020 and 2021). As for the study more broadly: The cohort included a few men and two women between 18 and 49 years of age. Leukapheresis yielded between about 0.8 and 8.9 billion PBMCs per donor. To estimate repertoire size and how much clonotypes are shared between individuals, the study performed deep sequencing of blood TCR repertoires from roughly five healthy adults. Different laboratories and diverse techniques were used to prepare libraries and sequence TCR repertoires, to increase sequencing depth and limit assay-specific biases. Per donor, three plates each were used for CD4 naive and CD4 memory, two for CD8 naive, and one for CD8 memory. General conclusions and limits of the study: Sampling was limited to blood, and TCR repertoires in tissue likely differ from TCR repertoires in blood. Pairwise subsampling indicated that sequencing depth was expected to affect the degree of clonotype sharing among donors. Across several donors, around 5.4% of naive CD4, 3% to 3.5% of naive CD8, roughly 2.3% of memory CD4, and approximately 0.4% of memory CD8 clonotypes were shared. Compared with non-shared clonotypes, clonotypes shared by all four sorted-subset donors had higher generation probabilities. The small number of donors limited the genetic and exposure-history diversity represented. Even with the large sequencing depth, rarefaction of the sorted-subset datasets indicated that sequencing was incomplete. Naive subsets generally had larger estimated clonotype richness than memory subsets did.

Unmatched junction bases come to 8, with V trimmed by 5 bases and J by 4 bases. The CDR3 measures 15 amino acids from cysteine to phenylalanine. Only CDR3 DNA remains: 45 bases, in frame from the first base. The germline V gene (reference sequence) provides CDR1 LNHDA and CDR2 SQIVND. The sequence is built from TRBV19 and TRBJ1-2; 9 nucleotides in the junction match TRBD1. This sequence originates from a young woman in good health. Sequencing used memory CD4+ T cells sorted from blood. What the cell subset or site label conveys for this sample: CD45RA-negative fraction. In nucleotide form, the sequence is TGTGCCAGTAGTGAGACGGGACAGGGAACCTATGGCTACACCTTC. This encodes CASSETGQGTYGYTF. The CDR3 plus the reference TRBV19 and TRBJ1-2 genes for the other parts give the full variable domain: DGGITQSPKYLFRKEGQNVTLSCEQNLNHDAMYWYRQDPGQGLRLIYYSQIVNDFQKGDIAEGYSVSREKKESFPLTVTSAQKNPTAFYLCASSETGQGTYGYTFGSGTRLTVV.